Listed here are 32 T cell receptor beta chains from one sample, sequenced in a study of blood T cell repertoires in COVID-19. Assay used: immunoSEQ multiplex PCR; TCRdb lists only in-frame clones, some missing. The sample shows 90,000 to 120,000 clones, 87% of them seen only once. Sequences were obtained from peripheral blood. These receptors all stem from a man between 50 and 59 years old with acute or convalescent COVID-19.

This chain joins TRBV12-3 or TRBV12-4 and TRBJ2-1, with D unresolved. The CDR3 consists of 12 residues. V was clipped by 3 bases and J by 7 bases, with 7 bases between them. The CDR3 sequence: CASSFYGNEQFF. Written as DNA, the CDR3 is TGTGCCAGCAGTTTCTACGGGAATGAGCAGTTCTTC.

The genes are TRBV6-1 and TRBJ2-3, with D tentatively TRBD2 (5 bases). The CDR3 contains 16 residues. The V and J ends lost 4 bases and 0 bases respectively, with 14 bases between them. Germline V gene lookup returns CDR1 MNHNS and CDR2 SASEGT. CDR3 DNA sequence: TGTGCCAGCAGTGGGATAGCGACCACTAGCACAGATACGCAGTATTTT. This translates into CASSGIATTSTDTQYF.

This chain links TRBV25-1 with TRBJ1-1; D perhaps matches TRBD1 (5 bases). Germline loops: CDR1 MGHDK, CDR2 SYGVNS. This CDR3 has 16 amino acids. The ends were cut back, 2 bases at V and 3 bases at J, with 16 bases in the middle. The CDR3 DNA reads as TGTGCCAGCAGTGAAGGGGCAGGGAGGATGGACACTGAAGCTTTCTTT. Its translation: CASSEGAGRMDTEAFF.

The J gene is TRBJ2-5, the V gene TRBV2; maybe TRBD1 (6 bases). In germline, CDR1 is SNHLY, CDR2 FYNNEI. V shed 8 bases and J shed 4 bases, with 11 bases lying between them. CDR3 length: 12 residues. This chain's CDR3 is CASLGGPETQYF. The CDR3 DNA reads TGTGCCAGCCTAGGGGGACCAGAGACCCAGTACTTC.

J is TRBJ2-2 and V is TRBV7-9; D is undetermined. From germline, CDR1 is SEHNR and CDR2 FQNEAQ (reference sequence). Between the trimmed V and J ends, which lost 5 bases and 6 bases, there was a span of 10 bases. This CDR3 is 13 amino acids long. CDR3 in amino acids: CASSPRNPGELFF. Here the CDR3 DNA reads TGTGCCAGCAGCCCCAGGAATCCCGGGGAGCTGTTTTTT.

The rearrangement joins TRBV5-5 to TRBJ2-5; D is perhaps TRBD2 (5 bases). V was pared by 0 bases and J by 1 base, with 10 bases between. This CDR3 has 15 amino acids. Germline V lookup: CDR1 SGHKS, CDR2 YYEKEE (reference sequence). CDR3 region: CASSLEGRSQETQYF. CDR3 bases: TGTGCCAGCAGCTTGGAAGGGAGATCCCAAGAGACCCAGTACTTC.

The V gene is TRBV25-1, the J gene TRBJ1-3, with unresolved D. CDR3 length: 15 amino acids. Germline loops: CDR1 MGHDK, CDR2 SYGVNS. Trimming took 5 bases from V and 3 from J, leaving 14 bases between them. The DNA of the CDR3 is TGTGCCAGCAGTTTGAATCGACCGGGTGGAAACACCATATATTTT. Translation gives CASSLNRPGGNTIYF. Full variable domain (outside the CDR3, taken from reference TRBV25-1 and TRBJ1-3): EADIYQTPRYLVIGTGKKITLECSQTMGHDKMYWYQQDPGMELHLIHYSYGVNSTEKGDLSSESTVSRIRTEHFPLTLESARPSHTSQYLCASSLNRPGGNTIYFGEGSWLTVV.

V gene TRBV25-1 combines with J gene TRBJ2-1; 9 nucleotides align to TRBD1. J gave up 6 bases and V 1 base, and 7 bases lay outside the gene matches. The CDR3 is 16 amino acids. CDR1 and CDR2 from the germline V gene are MGHDK and SYGVNS. The CDR3 sequence: CASSESLGQGRNEQFF. The CDR3 region has the DNA TGTGCCAGCAGTGAATCCTTGGGACAGGGACGCAATGAGCAGTTCTTC.

This clone was seen only once. The chain uses TRBV28 and TRBJ2-7; 7 bases match TRBD1. Trimming cost V 5 bases and J 4 bases; bases outside gene matches: 11. This CDR3 comprises 15 residues. Germline assignment: CDR1 MDHEN and CDR2 SYDVKM. CDR3 sequence reads: CASSRLGQGEYEQYF. For the CDR3, the DNA is TGTGCCAGCAGTCGCCTGGGGCAGGGGGAATACGAGCAGTACTTC.

V gene TRBV28 combines with J gene TRBJ2-7; D is perhaps TRBD2 (5 bases). Germline V gives CDR1 MDHEN, CDR2 SYDVKM. The V end was cut by 3 bases, the J end by 0 bases, with 9 bases between. The CDR3 spans 14 residues. CDR3 in amino acids: CASSFGMSSYEQYF. The CDR3 bases are TGTGCCAGCAGTTTCGGGATGAGCTCCTACGAGCAGTACTTC.

CDR3 DNA: TGCGCCAGCAGCTTGGTGGGCAGGGGGACCGGGGAGCTGTTTTTT. Protein sequence: CASSLVGRGTGELFF. The chain employs TRBV5-1 and TRBJ2-2, with TRBD1 identical over 7 bases. CDR1 SGHRS and CDR2 YFSETQ come from the germline V gene. The CDR3 length is 15 residues. The V and J ends lost 0 bases and 5 bases, in that order; junction bases with no gene match: 4.

The chain employs TRBV6-1 and TRBJ1-1; a possible D gene is TRBD1 (5 bases). Germline V gene lookup returns CDR1 MNHNS and CDR2 SASEGT. V dropped 3 bases and J dropped 1 base, with 15 bases sitting between them. The CDR3 sequence is 16 residues long. The chain's CDR3 is CASSDIGAVPNTEAFF. Written as DNA, the CDR3 is TGTGCCAGCAGTGACATTGGGGCAGTGCCGAACACTGAAGCTTTCTTT.

The chain is built from TRBV7-7 and TRBJ2-7; D call uncertain. This CDR3 spans 13 amino acids. CDR1 is SSHAT, CDR2 FNYEAQ, per germline (reference sequence). V lost 5 bases and J 6 bases, leaving 14 bases between the germline ends. CDR3 loop: CASSLSPLSEQYF. Written as DNA, the CDR3 is TGTGCCAGCAGCCTTAGCCCGCTTAGCGAGCAGTACTTC.

Only one count was recorded for this clone. The rearrangement links TRBV5-4 to TRBJ2-1, with unresolved D. CDR1 and CDR2 (germline): SGHNT, YYREEE (reference sequence). V lost 4 bases to trimming and J lost 8 bases, with 16 bases between them. This CDR3 has 14 residues. CDR3 in amino acids: CASSPGSAYDEQFF. Here the CDR3 DNA reads TGTGCCAGCAGCCCCGGTTCTGCATACGATGAGCAGTTCTTC.

The rearrangement links TRBV5-1 to TRBJ2-3; perhaps TRBD2 as D (5 bases). Germline V gene sequence: CDR1 SGHRS, CDR2 YFSETQ. This CDR3 has 16 amino acids. V lost 0 bases, J lost 0 bases, and 11 bases lay in between. CDR3 amino acids: CASSLEGGASTDTQYF. The DNA of the CDR3 is TGCGCCAGCAGCTTGGAAGGAGGAGCTAGCACAGATACGCAGTATTTT.

J is TRBJ1-5 and V is TRBV6-6; D unclear. V lost 2 bases and J lost 3, with 14 bases in between. This CDR3 is built from 16 residues. Germline CDR1 reads MNHNY; CDR2 reads SVGAGI (reference sequence). For the CDR3, the DNA is TGTGCCAGCAGTTACATTCCTCGGACTGCCAATCAGCCCCAGCATTTT. This sequence encodes CASSYIPRTANQPQHF.

The chain couples TRBV24-1 to TRBJ2-1, with TRBD1 identical over 9 bases. CDR1 KGHDR and CDR2 SFDVKD come from the germline V gene. J lost 6 bases, V lost 1 base, and 6 bases had no gene match. The CDR3 length is 16 residues. The CDR3 DNA reads as TGTGCCACCAGTGATTTAAGGGGACAGGGAACCAATGAGCAGTTCTTC. As protein: CATSDLRGQGTNEQFF.

The rearrangement joins TRBV5-4 to TRBJ1-6; perhaps TRBD1 as D (6 bases). CDR1 is SGHNT, CDR2 YYREEE, per germline (reference sequence). CDR3 length: 13 residues. Trimming removed 0 bases at V and 10 bases at J, with 8 bases between. CDR3 sequence: CASSLGGQSPLHF. CDR3 DNA sequence: TGTGCCAGCAGCTTGGGGGGGCAATCACCCCTCCACTTT.

The chain uses TRBV7-9 and TRBJ2-3; 9 bases are shared with TRBD2. Unmatched junction bases numbered 10, after V lost 5 bases and J lost 4 bases. Germline lookup yields CDR1 SEHNR and CDR2 FQNEAQ (reference sequence). The CDR3 contains 16 residues. CDR3 DNA: TGTGCCAGCAGCCCATTGAGCGGGAGGCGGGCAGATACGCAGTATTTT. Its translation is CASSPLSGRRADTQYF.

The gene calls are TRBV24-1 and TRBJ2-5; 7 bases are shared with TRBD1. Per germline, CDR1 KGHDR and CDR2 SFDVKD. The length of the CDR3 is 16 residues. The junction had 10 bases not matched to a gene; V was cut back by 3 bases and J by 4 bases. CDR3 DNA: TGTGCCACCAGTGATCCCCGGGCAGGGGGAGCAGAGACCCAGTACTTC. This sequence encodes CATSDPRAGGAETQYF.

V is TRBV5-4 and J is TRBJ1-1; weak D call: TRBD1 (5 bases). V was cut by 4 bases and J by 4 bases, with 20 bases left in between. This CDR3 has 16 amino acids. The germline V gene has CDR1 SGHNT and CDR2 YYREEE (reference sequence). The CDR3 bases are TGTGCCAGCAGCCCCCCTCGGGCAGGGAGGGCCACTGAAGCTTTCTTT. Its translation: CASSPPRAGRATEAFF.

The chain joins TRBV24-1 to TRBJ2-1; TRBD1 agrees at 9 bases. Germline assignment: CDR1 KGHDR and CDR2 SFDVKD. The V and J ends lost 5 bases and 3 bases, in that order; junction bases with no gene match: 7. The CDR3 totals 16 residues. The CDR3 DNA reads as TGTGCCACCAGTGGCCGGACAGGGGCCAGCTACAATGAGCAGTTCTTC. As protein: CATSGRTGASYNEQFF.

V gene TRBV5-1 combines with J gene TRBJ2-2, with D possibly TRBD2 on 5 matching bases. Per germline, CDR1 SGHRS and CDR2 YFSETQ. V was trimmed by 1 base and J by 7 bases, leaving 8 bases between them. The length of the CDR3 is 13 residues. This chain's CDR3 is CASSLLDFGELFF. The CDR3 region has the DNA TGCGCCAGCAGCTTGTTGGACTTCGGGGAGCTGTTTTTT.

The chain employs TRBV6-2 or TRBV6-3 and TRBJ1-5; 7 bases map to TRBD1. CDR1 MNHEY and CDR2 SVGEGT come from the germline V gene. Germline trimming cut 0 bases from V and 1 base from J; bases unmatched to any gene: 9. The CDR3 totals 18 residues. The CDR3 bases are TGTGCCAGCAGTTACTCGGTGGGGACAGCCGGCAGCAATCAGCCCCAGCATTTT. This gives the protein CASSYSVGTAGSNQPQHF.

The chain combines TRBV9 with TRBJ2-3; a weak D match, TRBD2 (7 bases). This CDR3 spans 15 amino acids. CDR1 is SGDLS and CDR2 is YYNGEE in the germline V gene. Trimming removed 0 bases from V and 1 base from J, with 9 bases in between. The CDR3 protein is CASSVEGGGTDTQYF. CDR3 bases: TGTGCCAGCAGCGTAGAGGGGGGGGGCACAGATACGCAGTATTTT. The entire variable domain, with the rest obtained from reference TRBV9 and TRBJ2-3, is as follows: DSGVTQTPKHLITATGQRVTLRCSPRSGDLSVYWYQQSLDQGLQFLIQYYNGEERAKGNILERFSAQQFPDLHSELNLSSLELGDSALYFCASSVEGGGTDTQYFGPGTRLTVL.

The chain uses TRBV11-2 and TRBJ2-7; D might be TRBD2 (5 bases). Germline CDR1 SGHAT, CDR2 FQNNGV. V was pared by 1 base and J by 0 bases, with 10 bases between. There are 15 residues in the CDR3. The CDR3: CASSLGSVSSYEQYF. The CDR3 DNA reads TGTGCCAGCAGCTTAGGTAGCGTGAGCTCCTACGAGCAGTACTTC.

The J gene is TRBJ1-5, the V gene TRBV27; no clear D gene. V was pared by 4 bases and J by 11 bases, with 15 bases between. Germline CDR1 and CDR2: MNHEY and SMNVEV (reference sequence). This CDR3 comprises 13 residues. The CDR3 here is CASSSDRNLAQHF. CDR3 coding DNA: TGTGCCAGCAGTTCTGATCGAAACTTGGCCCAGCATTTT.

The chain has TRBV27 and TRBJ2-6; 8 positions match TRBD1. Trimming at V came to 5 bases and at J to 4 bases, leaving 10 bases not matched to a gene. The CDR3 extends over 17 amino acids. From germline, CDR1 is MNHEY and CDR2 SMNVEV (reference sequence). CDR3 in DNA: TGTGCCAGCAGTCCCCTCAGGGGGCTTTCCGGGGCCAACGTCCTGACTTTC. This codes for CASSPLRGLSGANVLTF.

The J gene is TRBJ1-2, the V gene TRBV19; 8 bases align to TRBD1. Per germline, CDR1 LNHDA and CDR2 SQIVND (reference sequence). Trimming cost V 5 bases and J 4 bases; bases outside gene matches: 3. This CDR3 region has 13 residues. The DNA of the CDR3 is TGTGCCAGTAGTGCGGGACAGGCCTATGGCTACACCTTC. It yields the protein CASSAGQAYGYTF.

V and J are TRBV6-5 and TRBJ2-1, with TRBD1 identical over 7 bases. The CDR3 runs 11 residues. Germline CDR1 is MNHEY and CDR2 is SVGAGI. Germline trimming cut 10 bases from V and 14 bases from J; bases unmatched to any gene: 11. The CDR3 here is CATTRGPHEFF. CDR3 sequence (DNA): TGTGCCACCACTAGGGGGCCCCACGAGTTCTTC.

This chain joins TRBV30 and TRBJ1-4; D is possibly TRBD1 (5 bases). Deletions cut 4 bases from V and 7 bases from J, with 19 bases between. Germline V gene sequence: CDR1 GTSNPN, CDR2 SVGIG (reference sequence). CDR3 length: 15 amino acids. The CDR3 region has the DNA TGTGCCTGGACCATATCAGGGACTATGGGTGAAAAACTGTTTTTT. Protein sequence: CAWTISGTMGEKLFF.

The table lists this clone with a count of one. The genes are TRBV28 and TRBJ2-7; no clear D. V was pared by 2 bases and J by 4 bases, with 6 bases between. The length of the CDR3 is 12 residues. Per germline, CDR1 MDHEN and CDR2 SYDVKM. CDR3 in DNA: TGTGCCAGCAGTTTAATAGTTTACGAGCAGTACTTC. Its protein product is CASSLIVYEQYF. The variable domain in full, with the rest retrieved from reference TRBV28 and TRBJ2-7, is DVKVTQSSRYLVKRTGEKVFLECVQDMDHENMFWYRQDPGLGLRLIYFSYDVKMKEKGDIPEGYSVSREKKERFSLILESASTNQTSMYLCASSLIVYEQYFGPGTRLTVT.